This T cell receptor beta chain was sequenced during a study of shared clonotypes between healthy human individuals. Naivety among CD8 cells was defined by CD45RO negativity and positive CCR7 selection, thereby excluding terminally differentiated effector memory CD45RA+ cells. J gave up 0 bases and V 3 bases, and 7 bases lay outside the gene matches. The germline V gene encodes CDR1 MNHNY and CDR2 SVGAGI (reference sequence). The CDR3 is made up of 16 amino acids. The assay used deep level. The table came from immunoSEQ multiplex PCR; TCRdb's copy has only in-frame clones and leaves some out. This sample has around 2.1 million clones, with more than 85% found just once.

The specimen sequenced was naive CD8+ T cells from PBMCs. The gene calls are TRBV6-6 and TRBJ2-7, with 8 bases lining up with TRBD2. The source is a man between 18 and 29 years old in good health. Some clones in this sample may be carry-over from other donors' samples. CDR3 in amino acids: CASSYPGLGTSYEQYF. Written as DNA, the CDR3 is TGTGCCAGCAGTTATCCGGGACTAGGGACCTCCTACGAGCAGTACTTC.